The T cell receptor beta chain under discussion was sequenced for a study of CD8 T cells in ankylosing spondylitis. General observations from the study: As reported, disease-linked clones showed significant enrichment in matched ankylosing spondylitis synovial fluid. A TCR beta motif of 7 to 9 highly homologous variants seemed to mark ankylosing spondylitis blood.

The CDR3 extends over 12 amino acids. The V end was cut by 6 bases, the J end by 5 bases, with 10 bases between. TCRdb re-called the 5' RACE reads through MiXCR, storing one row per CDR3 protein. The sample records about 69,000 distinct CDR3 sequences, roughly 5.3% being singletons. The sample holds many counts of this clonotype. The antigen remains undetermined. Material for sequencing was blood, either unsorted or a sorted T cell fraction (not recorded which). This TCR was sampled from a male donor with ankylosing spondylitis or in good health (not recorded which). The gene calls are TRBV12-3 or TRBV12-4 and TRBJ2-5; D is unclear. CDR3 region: CASRPDRETQYF. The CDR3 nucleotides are TGTGCCAGCAGACCTGACCGGGAGACCCAGTACTTC.